These 31 T cell receptor beta chains originate from one sample sequenced in a study of radiation and T cells in renal cell carcinoma. The protocol was immunoSEQ multiplex PCR, while the TCRdb copy is restricted to in-frame clones and leaves out a portion. This sample has more than 150,000 clones, with approximately 90% found just once. Time point reported: blood 2 weeks post-SBRT. Treatment in this sample: 15 Gy SBRT to primary tumor, nephrectomy 4 weeks later. The source was blood, collected from a patient whose treatment included radiotherapy and nephrectomy. The receptors come from a woman between 45 and 60 years old with renal cell carcinoma.

This rearrangement joins TRBV5-4 to TRBJ2-5; 13 nucleotides align to TRBD2. The CDR3 loop spans 17 amino acids. CDR1 is SGHNT and CDR2 is YYREEE in the germline V gene (reference sequence). The V segment lost 3 bases and the J segment 0 bases; nucleotides outside the gene matches: 5. CDR3: CASSWGLAGSYQETQYF. The DNA for the CDR3 is TGTGCCAGCAGCTGGGGACTAGCGGGGTCATACCAAGAGACCCAGTACTTC.

This clone was picked up a small number of times. This chain's CDR3 is CASSRDRNTEAFF. Written as DNA, the CDR3 is TGTGCCAGCAGCAGAGACAGAAACACTGAAGCTTTCTTT. The V call is TRBV6-5, the J call TRBJ1-1; D may be TRBD1 (5 bases). Germline V gene data show CDR1 as MNHEY and CDR2 as SVGAGI. Trimming removed 6 bases at V and 2 bases at J, with 10 bases between. The CDR3 is 13 amino acids.

This rearrangement joins TRBV5-4 to TRBJ1-1, with D perhaps TRBD1 (6 bases). The CDR3 has 14 residues. Between the trimmed V and J ends, which lost 2 bases and 8 bases, there was a span of 16 bases. Germline CDR1 reads SGHNT; CDR2 reads YYREEE (reference sequence). The CDR3 DNA reads as TGTGCCAGCAGCTTTTATGGGGGGGCCGGGGAAGCTTTCTTT. Residues: CASSFYGGAGEAFF.

The V and J genes are TRBV12-5 and TRBJ2-7; 10 positions match TRBD1. The CDR3 length is 13 residues. Germline values: CDR1 LGHNT, CDR2 FRNRAP. Trimming cost V 10 bases and J 0 bases; bases outside gene matches: 3. CDR3 region: CAIRTGGSYEQYF. CDR3 coding DNA: TGTGCTATCCGGACAGGGGGCTCCTACGAGCAGTACTTC.

This rearrangement joins TRBV30 to TRBJ1-1; 7 bases are a match to TRBD1. The CDR3 is 14 amino acids. The ends lost 2 bases at V and 4 bases at J; junction bases unmatched: 7. Germline-derived CDR1 and CDR2 are GTSNPN and SVGIG (reference sequence). CDR3 DNA: TGTGCCTGGAGTCCAGGACAGGACGGCACTGAAGCTTTCTTT. Translated, it gives CAWSPGQDGTEAFF.

In the case of this clone: The junction departs from germline at one end; a sequencing error may be responsible. The chain uses TRBV19 and TRBJ2-1; 8 bases map to TRBD1. The CDR3 sequence is 12 residues long. Germline V gene lookup returns CDR1 LNHDA and CDR2 SQIVND (reference sequence). CDR3 in DNA: TGTGCCAGTAGTCATGGACAGGGACACTCACTCTTC. Residues: CASSHGQGHSLF.

The chain has TRBV6-6 and TRBJ2-7; D might be TRBD1 (5 bases). Trimming cost V 2 bases and J 0 bases, with 11 bases left between them. Looked up from germline, CDR1 is MNHNY and CDR2 is SVGAGI (reference sequence). The CDR3 length is 15 residues. The CDR3 loop reads CASSYDSFLSYEQYF. DNA for the CDR3: TGTGCCAGCAGTTACGACAGCTTCCTCTCCTACGAGCAGTACTTC.

The J gene is TRBJ2-7, the V gene TRBV11-3, with 8 bases fitting TRBD1. Germline V CDR1 and CDR2: SGHNT, YENEEA. The CDR3 runs to 14 residues. V lost 5 bases, J lost 3 bases, and 6 bases stayed unmatched. In DNA form, the CDR3 reads TGTGCCAGCAGCCCCGGACAGGGTAGCTACGAGCAGTACTTC. Translation: CASSPGQGSYEQYF.

V usage is TRBV7-2 and J usage is TRBJ2-5; 9 nucleotides align to TRBD2. J gave up 1 base and V 1 base, and 4 bases lay outside the gene matches. This CDR3 is built from 16 residues. Germline CDR1 SGHTA, CDR2 FQGNSA. The CDR3, as DNA: TGTGCCAGCAGCTTAGGTGCGGGGGGGCGCCAAGAGACCCAGTACTTC. Its protein product is CASSLGAGGRQETQYF.

This clone was picked up one time. J is TRBJ2-5 and V is TRBV5-4, with no clear D. Germline V gene data show CDR1 as SGHNT and CDR2 as YYREEE (reference sequence). V lost 4 bases and J lost 5, with 18 bases in between. This CDR3 spans 15 amino acids. Written as DNA, the CDR3 is TGTGCCAGCAGCCCTGCGAGTTCCCCGTGGGAGACCCAGTACTTC. Protein sequence: CASSPASSPWETQYF.

The rearrangement links TRBV10-1 to TRBJ2-1; 7 nucleotides align to TRBD2. The length of the CDR3 is 14 residues. V shed 2 bases, J shed 2 bases, and the junction held 0 bases outside the gene matches. In germline, CDR1 is WNHNN, CDR2 SYGVQD (reference sequence). The CDR3 nucleotides are TGCGCCAGCAGTGAGCGGGGGGCCTACAATGAGCAGTTCTTC. Its translation: CASSERGAYNEQFF.

The rearrangement links TRBV2 to TRBJ2-3, with 7 bases identical to TRBD2. Per germline, CDR1 SNHLY and CDR2 FYNNEI. The J segment lost 3 bases and the V segment lost 4 bases, leaving 10 bases of the junction unmatched. This CDR3 contains 16 residues. CDR3: CASSATNGGRTDTQYF. In nucleotides, the CDR3 is TGTGCCAGCAGTGCCACCAACGGGGGGAGAACAGATACGCAGTATTTT.

This chain connects TRBV9 to TRBJ2-1; possibly TRBD1 for D (5 bases). The CDR3 spans 14 residues. Germline V gives CDR1 SGDLS, CDR2 YYNGEE. V lost 0 bases to trimming and J lost 4 bases, with 8 bases between them. The CDR3 coding sequence is TGTGCCAGCAGCGTAGAAGGGGTATACAATGAGCAGTTCTTC. Amino acid sequence: CASSVEGVYNEQFF.

The genes are TRBV7-2 and TRBJ2-2; D ambiguous. Trimming removed 2 bases from V and 2 bases from J, with 0 bases in between. The CDR3 is 12 residues long. CDR1 is SGHTA, CDR2 FQGNSA, per germline. The CDR3 sequence: CASSLNTGELFF. CDR3 DNA: TGTGCCAGCAGCTTAAACACCGGGGAGCTGTTTTTT. The full variable domain, with the rest looked up from reference TRBV7-2 and TRBJ2-2, is GAGVSQSPSNKVTEKGKDVELRCDPISGHTALYWYRQSLGQGLEFLIYFQGNSAPDKSGLPSDRFSAERTGGSVSTLTIQRTQQEDSAVYLCASSLNTGELFFGEGSRLTVL.

This clone occurred once. The junction shows a germline mismatch at one end, possibly a read error. V is TRBV6-1 and J is TRBJ2-4; TRBD2 agrees at 7 bases. This CDR3 has 14 amino acids. Germline assignment: CDR1 MNHNS and CDR2 SASEGT. The CDR3 DNA follows: TGTGCCAGCAGTGAAGCCGTTCCCGGGGGGTCCACGGATTTC. Amino acid sequence: CASSEAVPGGSTDF.

There are a few counts of this clone. The chain recombines TRBV7-2 with TRBJ1-3; D unresolved. This CDR3 is built from 16 residues. V shed 2 bases and J shed 4 bases, with 15 bases lying between them. CDR1 is SGHTA and CDR2 is FQGNSA in the germline V gene. The CDR3 is CASSLMSGTRGNTIYF. In nucleotides, the CDR3 is TGTGCCAGCAGCTTAATGTCAGGAACTAGGGGAAACACCATATATTTT.

This sequence joins TRBV7-9 and TRBJ2-2, with unresolved D. The CDR3 length is 12 residues. Germline assignment: CDR1 SEHNR and CDR2 FQNEAQ (reference sequence). Trimming stripped 5 bases from V and 2 bases from J, with 3 bases between. CDR3 protein: CASSHNTGELFF. The CDR3 DNA reads TGTGCCAGCAGCCACAACACCGGGGAGCTGTTTTTT.

This chain uses TRBV19 with TRBJ2-2; D remains unclear. This CDR3 region has 15 residues. V dropped 0 bases and J dropped 5 bases, with 10 bases sitting between them. Germline CDR1 LNHDA, CDR2 SQIVND (reference sequence). CDR3 nucleotides: TGTGCCAGTAGTATAGAAGGCCTGACGACCGGGGAGCTGTTTTTT. It is translated as CASSIEGLTTGELFF.

The V and J genes are TRBV5-4 and TRBJ1-6, with TRBD1 matching 7 bases. Trimming cost V 6 bases and J 9 bases; bases outside gene matches: 15. The CDR3 covers 16 residues. Germline assignment: CDR1 SGHNT and CDR2 YYREEE (reference sequence). The CDR3 DNA follows: TGTGCCAGCACCCATCTCCCGGGACAGATCCTTTCACCCCTCCACTTT. This gives the protein CASTHLPGQILSPLHF.

The chain is built from TRBV13 and TRBJ1-2; no clear D gene. Trimming removed 4 bases at V and 3 bases at J, with 6 bases between. Germline values: CDR1 PRHDT, CDR2 FYEKMQ (reference sequence). There are 12 residues in the CDR3. DNA for the CDR3: TGTGCCAGCAGCTCTGGGGACTATGGCTACACCTTC. Translation gives CASSSGDYGYTF.

The chain joins TRBV6-1 to TRBJ2-2, with TRBD2 matching over 7 bases. The germline V gene has CDR1 MNHNS and CDR2 SASEGT. With V trimmed by 3 bases and J by 3 bases, 1 base remained unmatched. The CDR3 covers 14 residues. Here the CDR3 DNA reads TGTGCCAGCAGTGAGGGACTATACACCGGGGAGCTGTTTTTT. It translates to CASSEGLYTGELFF.

The rearrangement uses TRBV19 and TRBJ1-5; possible D gene TRBD1, 5 bases. The germline gives CDR1 LNHDA, CDR2 SQIVND (reference sequence). Trimming pared 3 bases from V and 3 bases from J, leaving 9 bases between. There are 14 residues in the CDR3. The CDR3 sequence is CASSIGGFNQPQHF. CDR3 coding DNA: TGTGCCAGTAGTATCGGGGGATTCAATCAGCCCCAGCATTTT.

This chain joins TRBV6-1 and TRBJ1-2; D is possibly TRBD1 (6 bases). Trimming stripped 2 bases from V and 0 bases from J, with 10 bases between. The CDR3 extends over 15 amino acids. Germline V gene lookup returns CDR1 MNHNS and CDR2 SASEGT. CDR3 amino acids: CASSENRAANYGYTF. In DNA form, the CDR3 reads TGTGCCAGCAGTGAAAACAGGGCGGCTAACTATGGCTACACCTTC.

The chain joins TRBV28 to TRBJ1-5; D unclear. The CDR3 totals 17 residues. Germline CDR1 MDHEN, CDR2 SYDVKM. V dropped 3 bases and J dropped 3 bases, with 18 bases sitting between them. CDR3 in amino acids: CASSFRFGGAYNQPQHF. The CDR3 bases are TGTGCCAGCAGTTTTAGGTTTGGCGGAGCGTACAATCAGCCCCAGCATTTT.

A note on this clone: The sample carries other DNA sequences with the same CDR3. The J gene is TRBJ2-5, the V gene TRBV18; D unresolved. Per germline, CDR1 KGHSH and CDR2 LQKENI. This CDR3 has 11 amino acids. The germline V and J ends were trimmed by 6 bases and 3 bases, with 5 bases remaining between them. CDR3 sequence: CASSPEETQYF. The CDR3 DNA follows: TGTGCCAGCTCCCCAGAAGAGACCCAGTACTTC. Full variable domain (rest looked up from reference TRBV18 and TRBJ2-5): NAGVMQNPRHLVRRRGQEARLRCSPMKGHSHVYWYRQLPEEGLKFMVYLQKENIIDESGMPKERFSAEFPKEGPSILRIQQVVRGDSAAYFCASSPEETQYFGPGTRLLVL.

V is TRBV7-2 and J is TRBJ1-1; D is perhaps TRBD1 (6 bases). V was cut by 1 base and J by 4 bases, with 10 bases left in between. Germline values: CDR1 SGHTA, CDR2 FQGNSA. This CDR3 is built from 14 residues. This CDR3 is CASSLDRAPTEAFF. The CDR3 DNA sequence: TGTGCCAGCAGCTTAGACAGGGCTCCCACTGAAGCTTTCTTT.

This chain uses TRBV5-1 with TRBJ2-7; 8 bases match TRBD2. This CDR3 has 14 residues. CDR1 and CDR2 from the germline V gene are SGHRS and YFSETQ. V was pared by 0 bases and J by 4 bases, with 3 bases of the junction left unmatched. The CDR3 region is CASSLGLALYEQYF. The DNA for the CDR3 is TGCGCCAGCAGCTTGGGACTAGCGCTGTACGAGCAGTACTTC. The entire variable domain, with the rest obtained from reference TRBV5-1 and TRBJ2-7, is as follows: KAGVTQTPRYLIKTRGQQVTLSCSPISGHRSVSWYQQTPGQGLQFLFEYFSETQRNKGNFPGRFSGRQFSNSRSEMNVSTLELGDSALYLCASSLGLALYEQYFGPGTRLTVT.

The chain carries TRBV5-1 and TRBJ1-5, with a weak D call TRBD1 (5 bases). The germline V and J ends were trimmed by 0 bases and 7 bases, with 17 bases remaining between them. The CDR3 has 16 residues. Germline values: CDR1 SGHRS, CDR2 YFSETQ. The CDR3 region is CASSLDGGATHQPQHF. CDR3 nucleotides: TGCGCCAGCAGCTTGGACGGGGGAGCGACTCACCAGCCCCAGCATTTT.

The table lists this clone with a few counts. V is TRBV2 and J is TRBJ2-2; a weak D match, TRBD2 (6 bases). CDR3 size: 14 residues. CDR1 SNHLY and CDR2 FYNNEI come from the germline V gene. V was trimmed by 7 bases and J by 7 bases, leaving 16 bases between them. The CDR3 loop is CASTGRERRGELFF. Here the CDR3 DNA reads TGTGCCAGCACTGGACGGGAGAGACGCGGGGAGCTGTTTTTT.

This clone was observed once. The chain is built from TRBV5-4 and TRBJ2-5; D gene ambiguous. Germline V gene lookup returns CDR1 SGHNT and CDR2 YYREEE (reference sequence). V lost 4 bases to trimming and J lost 4 bases, with 14 bases between them. The CDR3 runs 14 residues. The CDR3 loop is CASSGSQVPETQYF. CDR3 nucleotide sequence: TGTGCCAGCAGCGGATCACAAGTCCCAGAGACCCAGTACTTC.

The chain links TRBV7-6 to TRBJ2-7; D may be TRBD2 (5 bases). The V gene's germline CDR1 is SGHVS and CDR2 FNYEAQ. V was trimmed by 1 base and J by 2 bases, leaving 12 bases between them. This CDR3 is 15 amino acids long. DNA of the CDR3: TGTGCCAGCAGCTTAGGGCCCCCGGAGGCCTACGAGCAGTACTTC. Its protein product is CASSLGPPEAYEQYF.